The rows below give T cell receptor beta chains drawn from one sample of a study of cytomegalovirus exposure and HLA in healthy donors. Only in-frame clones appear in the TCRdb table, and some are missing; sequencing was by immunoSEQ multiplex PCR. The sample carries about 200,000 clones, 75% to 90% recorded once. The sample taken for sequencing was PBMCs. The receptors stem from a boy aged 2 to 10 in good health and CMV-seronegative. Each CDR3 is given with its conserved first and last residue. Each record gives: D gene, clone size, V gene, J gene, CDR3 protein, CDR3 DNA. D genes are given only for firm matches. The size field is filled for only some rows; it gives once, few, many or a size class.

.	.	TRBV30	TRBJ2-7	CAWSVTLYEQYF	TGTGCCTGGAGTGTAACCCTTTACGAGCAGTACTTC
.	few	TRBV7-8	TRBJ2-1	CASSSREGLSYNEQFF	TGTGCCAGCAGCTCCCGCGAGGGACTTTCCTACAATGAGCAGTTCTTC
TRBD2	.	TRBV6-5	TRBJ2-2	CASSYRTSELPGELFF	TGTGCCAGCAGTTACAGGACTAGCGAGTTGCCCGGGGAGCTGTTTTTT
TRBD1	.	TRBV5-4	TRBJ1-1	CASSLLQGINTEAFF	TGTGCCAGCAGCTTACTACAGGGGATAAACACTGAAGCTTTCTTT
TRBD2	.	TRBV9	TRBJ2-2	CASSGGGLVTGELFF	TGTGCCAGCAGCGGGGGGGGGTTGGTGACCGGGGAGCTGTTTTTT
.	.	TRBV7-9	TRBJ2-7	CASSYPLEAESSSYEQYF	TGTGCCAGCAGCTACCCCCTGGAGGCAGAGTCGTCTTCCTACGAGCAGTACTTC
.	.	TRBV7-8	TRBJ2-7	CASSGRLGYEQYF	TGTGCCAGCAGCGGCAGACTAGGTTACGAGCAGTACTTC
.	.	TRBV30	TRBJ1-1	CAWRGQGNTEAFF	TGTGCCTGGAGAGGTCAGGGGAACACTGAAGCTTTCTTT
.	.	TRBV19	TRBJ1-1	CASSTGNTEAFF	TGTGCCAGTAGTACAGGGAACACTGAAGCTTTCTTT
.	once	TRBV15	TRBJ1-1	CATSRGEEERTEAFF	TGTGCCACCAGCAGAGGAGAGGAGGAGAGGACTGAAGCTTTCTTT
TRBD2	.	TRBV27	TRBJ2-3	CASSLQGPGLAGGRTDTQYF	TGTGCCAGCAGTTTACAGGGTCCGGGACTAGCGGGAGGGCGCACAGATACGCAGTATTTT
.	few	TRBV6-5	TRBJ1-4	CASSQGLPGGKLFF	TGTGCCAGCAGCCAAGGACTGCCGGGCGGAAAACTGTTTTTT
.	.	TRBV27	TRBJ1-5	CASSLRGQPQHF	TGTGCCAGCAGTCTCCGAGGGCAGCCCCAGCATTTT
TRBD2	.	TRBV7-9	TRBJ2-1	CASSSKSSGRVNEQFF	TGTGCCAGCAGCTCAAAATCTAGCGGGAGGGTGAATGAGCAGTTCTTC
TRBD2	.	TRBV5-8	TRBJ2-7	CASSSRLAGGLGYEQYF	TGTGCCAGCAGCTCTCGCCTAGCGGGCGGCCTAGGTTACGAGCAGTACTTC
TRBD1	.	TRBV6-6	TRBJ1-1	CASSSYEGTANTEAFF	TGTGCCAGCAGTTCCTACGAAGGGACAGCGAACACTGAAGCTTTCTTT
TRBD1	.	TRBV30	TRBJ2-1	CAWSVRGPNNEQFF	TGTGCCTGGAGTGTAAGGGGGCCCAACAATGAGCAGTTCTTC